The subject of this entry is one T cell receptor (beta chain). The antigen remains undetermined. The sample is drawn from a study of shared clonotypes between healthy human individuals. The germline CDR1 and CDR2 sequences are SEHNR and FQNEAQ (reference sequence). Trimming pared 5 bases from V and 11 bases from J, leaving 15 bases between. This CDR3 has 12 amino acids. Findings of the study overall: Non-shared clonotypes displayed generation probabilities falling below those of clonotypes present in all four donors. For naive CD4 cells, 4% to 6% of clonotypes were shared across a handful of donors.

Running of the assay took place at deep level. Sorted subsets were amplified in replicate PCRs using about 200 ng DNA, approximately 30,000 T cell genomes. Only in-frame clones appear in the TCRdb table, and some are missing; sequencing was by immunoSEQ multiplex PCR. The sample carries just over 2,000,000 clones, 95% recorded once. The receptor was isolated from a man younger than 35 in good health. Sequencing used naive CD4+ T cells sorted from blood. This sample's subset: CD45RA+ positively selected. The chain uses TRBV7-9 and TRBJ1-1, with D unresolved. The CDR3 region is CASSPLGLEAFF. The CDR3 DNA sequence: TGTGCCAGCAGCCCTCTAGGGCTCGAGGCTTTCTTT.